These 20 T cell receptor beta chains originate from one sample sequenced in a study of T cells in women clearing cervical HPV infection (dated by TCRdb to 2017 to 2018). The library was generated by the immunoSEQ multiplex PCR assay. Sourced from immuneACCESS, this table was stored by TCRdb with only in-frame sequences that have V and J called. A share of the clones is absent; for the studies checked, an unresolved V gene accounts for under half, and the remainder has no known explanation. This specimen's table enumerates about 20,000 clones. Approximately 3.5% of the sample goes to the ten largest clones. Sequencing input: blood buffy coat. These receptors all stem from a woman aged 18 to 75 with a cervical HPV16 infection that either progressed to CIN3+ or cleared (not recorded which).

Details on this clone: Read data end 3 residues before the CDR3 end; the end is taken from the germline J gene. V and J are TRBV2 and TRBJ1-2; D uncertain. Trimming removed 5 bases from V and 5 bases from J, with 9 bases in between. Germline values: CDR1 SNHLY, CDR2 FYNNEI. The CDR3 is 12 residues long. CDR3: CASSNGGYGYTF. The covered CDR3 bases are TGTGCCAGCAGTAACGGCGGATATGGC. The full variable domain, completed using reference TRBV2 and TRBJ1-2, is EPEVTQTPSHQVTQMGQEVILRCVPISNHLYFYWYRQILGQKVEFLVSFYNNEISEKSEIFDDQFSVERPDGSNFTLKIRSTKLEDSAMYFCASSNGGYGYTFGSGTRLTVV.

The CDR3 loop is CASSGVGQGAIFEKLFF. The part of the CDR3 DNA that was read is TGTGCCAGCAGTGGTGTGGGACAGGGGGCTATCTTTGAAAAA. The rearrangement uses TRBV2 and TRBJ1-4, with TRBD1 matching over 12 bases. The DNA ends 3 residues before the CDR3 does, and the rest of the CDR3 is filled in from the germline J gene. This CDR3 has 17 amino acids. From germline, CDR1 is SNHLY and CDR2 FYNNEI. V lost 4 bases, J lost 7 bases, and 10 bases stayed unmatched.

To note about this clone: The CDR3 end is not reached by the read, which stops 3 residues before it; the germline J gene fills it in. The rearrangement uses TRBV5-1 and TRBJ1-1, with D unclear. This CDR3 region has 15 residues. CDR1 is SGHRS, CDR2 YFSETQ, per germline. The V end was cut by 0 bases, the J end by 2 bases, with 11 bases between. The CDR3 spells CASSLAVRLNTEAFF. The part of the CDR3 DNA that was read is TGCGCCAGCAGCTTGGCAGTCAGATTAAACACTGAA.

On this clone: The CDR3 end is not reached by the read, which stops 3 residues before it; the germline J gene fills it in. The chain links TRBV11-2 to TRBJ1-1, with D possibly matching TRBD1 (5 bases). The V and J ends lost 6 bases and 4 bases respectively, with 18 bases between them. Germline CDR1 SGHAT, CDR2 FQNNGV. The length of the CDR3 is 15 residues. CDR3 DNA, as far as it was read: TGTGCCAGCAGGGGGTCCGAAGGGGCCGGCACTGAA. Translated: CASRGSEGAGTE. The CDR3 reads in full as CASRGSEGAGTEAFF.

Comment on this clone: Compared with germline, one end of the junction differs, possibly owing to a read error. The read ends 3 residues early relative to the CDR3; the germline J gene fills the gap. The chain links TRBV2 to TRBJ1-1; possible D gene TRBD1, 5 bases. This CDR3 comprises 13 residues. In germline, CDR1 is SNHLY, CDR2 FYNNEI. The CDR3 reads CASKGITGTEAFF. CDR3 bases read: TGTGCAAGCAAGGGTATAACAGGCACTGAA.

About this clone: The sequenced fragment ends 3 residues before the CDR3 boundary, so the rest is inferred from the germline J gene. The gene calls are TRBV30 and TRBJ2-1; 8 positions agree with TRBD1. Per the germline V gene, CDR1 is GTSNPN and CDR2 is SVGIG (reference sequence). Trimming removed 7 bases from V and 0 bases from J; junction bases left unmatched: 5. This CDR3 spans 14 amino acids. CDR3 DNA, as far as it was read: TGTGCCTTGCGACAGGGGAGCTCCTACAATGAG. This translates into CALRQGSSYNE. The CDR3 in full is CALRQGSSYNEQFF.

This clone registers medium-sized by frequency. The read finishes 3 residues shy of the CDR3 end, and the germline J gene is used to complete it. The gene calls are TRBV6-2 or TRBV6-3 and TRBJ2-5, with 8 bases fitting TRBD1. This CDR3 region has 16 residues. Germline V lookup: CDR1 MNHEY, CDR2 SVGEGT. The V segment lost 4 bases and the J segment 3 bases; nucleotides outside the gene matches: 10. The covered CDR3 bases are TGTGCCAGCAGTTCCTCGTATAAGGACAGGGAAGAGACC. Translated: CASSSSYKDREET. The CDR3, in full, reads CASSSSYKDREETQYF.

Concerning this clone itself: The read falls 3 residues short of the CDR3 end, and the missing part is taken from the germline J gene. J is TRBJ1-1 and V is TRBV30; D not certain. The V end lost 1 base, the J end lost 6 bases, and 12 bases lay between the germline ends. CDR1 and CDR2 from the germline V gene are GTSNPN and SVGIG (reference sequence). This CDR3 region has 13 residues. CDR3 in amino acids: CAWSGHLRAEAFF. The covered CDR3 bases are TGTGCCTGGAGTGGCCATTTGAGGGCTGAA.

A remark on this clone: The read terminates 3 residues before the CDR3 end, so the remaining end is supplied by the germline J gene. The V and J genes are TRBV7-8 and TRBJ2-7, with a tentative D call TRBD2 (6 bases). Germline lookup yields CDR1 SGHVS and CDR2 FQNEAQ. V was shortened by 0 bases and J by 2 bases, with 11 bases between the two germline ends. The CDR3 runs to 15 residues. CDR3 residues: CASSLAPGGAYEQYF. The sequenced CDR3 bases are TGTGCCAGCAGCTTAGCGCCCGGGGGAGCCTACGAG.

On this clone: The CDR3 end is not reached by the read, which stops 3 residues before it; the germline J gene fills it in. J is TRBJ2-7 and V is TRBV27; 8 bases are shared with TRBD1. The germline CDR1 and CDR2 sequences are MNHEY and SMNVEV (reference sequence). V shed 3 bases, J shed 5 bases, and the junction held 6 bases outside the gene matches. The CDR3 consists of 14 residues. The CDR3 reads CASSFWDRNHEQYF. The sequenced CDR3 bases are TGTGCCAGCAGTTTCTGGGACAGGAACCACGAG.

Of note for this clone: From the germline J gene comes the end of the CDR3, since the read stops 3 residues before it. This CDR3 is also generated by other DNA sequences in the sample. The chain couples TRBV30 to TRBJ1-5; D may be TRBD1 (5 bases). This CDR3 has 13 amino acids. V lost 2 bases and J lost 4, with 9 bases in between. Per germline, CDR1 GTSNPN and CDR2 SVGIG (reference sequence). Partial CDR3 DNA: TGTGCCTGGAGTTTGGGGGGGAATCAGCCC. Translating it yields CAWSLGGNQP. The full CDR3 protein reads CAWSLGGNQPQHF.

In the case of this clone: The CDR3 is cut off 3 residues early in the read; its end comes from the germline J gene. The chain couples TRBV20-1 to TRBJ1-2, with 8 bases lining up with TRBD1. The CDR3 length is 15 residues. Germline V CDR1 and CDR2: DFQATT, SNEGSKA (reference sequence). Trimming removed 6 bases from V and 5 bases from J; junction bases left unmatched: 14. Partial CDR3 DNA: TGCAGTGCACCCACGATCCATCAGGGGGCGTATGGC. It encodes CSAPTIHQGAYG. The CDR3 reads in full as CSAPTIHQGAYGYTF.

By frequency, this clone registers medium-sized. With the read ending 3 residues before the CDR3 end, the germline J gene is used to fill in that end. The V gene is TRBV7-2, the J gene TRBJ2-4, with D perhaps matching TRBD2 (6 bases). The germline gives CDR1 SGHTA, CDR2 FQGNSA. V dropped 7 bases and J dropped 1 base, with 8 bases sitting between them. The CDR3 is 13 amino acids. The CDR3 DNA, read in part, is TGTGCCAGCACGGGGGTCGCCAAAAACATT. This codes for CASTGVAKNI. The complete CDR3 sequence is CASTGVAKNIQYF.

As concerns this clone: Read data end 3 residues before the CDR3 end; the end is taken from the germline J gene. The V call is TRBV18, the J call TRBJ2-5; a weak D match, TRBD1 (7 bases). The CDR3 runs to 14 residues. Trimming shortened V by 5 bases and J by 2 bases, and 12 bases separated the two germline ends. Germline values: CDR1 KGHSH, CDR2 LQKENI. CDR3 DNA (partial): TGTGCCAGCTCAGCGGGACAGCAACAAGAGACC. Amino acid sequence: CASSAGQQQET. The whole CDR3 protein reads CASSAGQQQETQYF.

A remark on this clone: The read ends 3 residues shy of where the CDR3 ends; the end is completed using the germline J gene. The rearrangement links TRBV19 to TRBJ2-6; TRBD1 matches at 11 bases. Germline V gives CDR1 LNHDA, CDR2 SQIVND (reference sequence). V lost 3 bases to trimming and J lost 1 base; unmatched junction nucleotides: 5. The CDR3 covers 18 residues. This CDR3 is CASSISGTGGSGANVLTF. The part of the CDR3 DNA that was read is TGTGCCAGTAGTATCTCCGGGACAGGGGGATCTGGGGCCAACGTC.

In regard to this clone: The CDR3 is cut off 3 residues early in the read; its end comes from the germline J gene. The chain employs TRBV18 and TRBJ2-3, with D possibly being TRBD1 (5 bases). From germline, CDR1 is KGHSH and CDR2 LQKENI. This CDR3 is built from 15 residues. Trimming shortened V by 0 bases and J by 2 bases, and 9 bases separated the two germline ends. CDR3: CASSPPGQDTDTQYF. The CDR3 bases that were read are TGTGCCAGCTCACCACCGGGGCAGGACACAGATACG.

Points on this clone: From the germline J gene comes the end of the CDR3, since the read stops 3 residues before it. The chain employs TRBV5-6 and TRBJ1-2; 9 bases are a match to TRBD1. This CDR3 is built from 14 residues. The trim removed 2 bases at V and 7 bases at J, leaving 6 bases unmatched. Germline assignment: CDR1 SGHDT and CDR2 YYEEEE. The sequenced CDR3 bases are TGTGCCAGCAGCTTATCAGGGACAGGGTCTGGC. Its translation: CASSLSGTGSG. The entire CDR3 is CASSLSGTGSGYTF.

Comments on this clone: Read sequence stops 3 residues before the CDR3 end, and the germline J gene provides the missing end. This rearrangement joins TRBV14 to TRBJ2-3; D remains unclear. V gave up 0 bases and J gave up 5 bases, with 6 bases separating them. Per the germline V gene, CDR1 is SGHDN and CDR2 is FVKESK. The CDR3 extends over 13 amino acids. This chain's CDR3 is CASSQDILDTQYF. The CDR3 DNA, read in part, is TGTGCCAGCAGCCAAGATATACTAGATACG.

On this clone: The read finishes 3 residues shy of the CDR3 end, and the germline J gene is used to complete it. V usage is TRBV12-5 and J usage is TRBJ2-6; 7 bases agree with TRBD1. Germline V gene lookup returns CDR1 LGHNT and CDR2 FRNRAP. After removal of 3 bases from V and 0 bases from J, the junction contained 8 bases not matched to a gene. This CDR3 has 18 residues. The CDR3: CASGFVGQPFSGANVLTF. The DNA read from the CDR3 is TGTGCTAGTGGTTTCGTGGGACAGCCCTTCTCTGGGGCCAACGTC.

As to this clone: The read ends 3 residues before the CDR3 terminus; that terminus is restored from the germline J gene. This sequence joins TRBV4-1 and TRBJ2-2; maybe TRBD1 (5 bases). This CDR3 has 16 residues. Germline values: CDR1 MGHRA, CDR2 YSYEKL. Trimming removed 0 bases at V and 10 bases at J, with 18 bases between. The sequenced CDR3 bases are TGCGCCAGCAGCCAAGATCCGACAGCTAAACACCTGGAG. Protein: CASSQDPTAKHLE. The full CDR3 protein is CASSQDPTAKHLELFF.